This T cell receptor beta chain was recorded in a study of response to subunit inactivated influenza vaccine. In this sample, this clonotype turned up a few times. The antigen is unknown. Germline loops: CDR1 DFQATT, CDR2 SNEGSKA (reference sequence). The CDR3 length is 13 residues. Losses at the gene ends were 3 bases for V and 7 bases for J; bases not matched to a gene: 3. One entry per CDR3 protein, called by TCRdb with MiXCR from the RT-PCR reads. The profile shows 500,000 to 600,000 distinct CDR3 sequences, 10% to 12% of them singletons. Notes on the study in general: Seasonal influenza vaccination, on each occasion, was suggested by the authors to recruit few new T cells.

These data also featured in a second study, about T cells expressing NK-cell markers. That work contributes: Generation of TCR beta cDNA was performed by 5'RACE template switching incorporating UMIs. Several donors' CD3+CD56-NKG2C+ cells were dominated by the same clonotypes. Unclear, still, was the HCMV specificity of the expanded NKG2C+ T cell clones.

The V gene is TRBV20-1, the J gene TRBJ2-7, with 13 bases matching TRBD2. This sample comprised PBMCs from blood, obtained on the day of vaccination. This sequence originates from a man in his fifties or sixties who received an inactivated influenza vaccine. The CDR3 DNA reads as TGCAGTGCTAGCGGACTAGCGGGGGATGAGCAGTACTTC. Amino acids: CSASGLAGDEQYF.